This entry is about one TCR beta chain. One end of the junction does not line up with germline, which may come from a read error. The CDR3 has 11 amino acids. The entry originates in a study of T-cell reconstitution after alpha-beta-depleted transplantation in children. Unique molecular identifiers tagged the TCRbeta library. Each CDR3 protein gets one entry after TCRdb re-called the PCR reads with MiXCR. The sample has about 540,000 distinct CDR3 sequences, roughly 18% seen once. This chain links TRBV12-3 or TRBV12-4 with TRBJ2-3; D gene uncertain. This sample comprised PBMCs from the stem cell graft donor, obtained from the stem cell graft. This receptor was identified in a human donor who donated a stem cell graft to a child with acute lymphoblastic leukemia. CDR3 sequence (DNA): TGTGCCAGCAGAAACACAGCTACGCAGTATTTT. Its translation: CASRNTATQYF.